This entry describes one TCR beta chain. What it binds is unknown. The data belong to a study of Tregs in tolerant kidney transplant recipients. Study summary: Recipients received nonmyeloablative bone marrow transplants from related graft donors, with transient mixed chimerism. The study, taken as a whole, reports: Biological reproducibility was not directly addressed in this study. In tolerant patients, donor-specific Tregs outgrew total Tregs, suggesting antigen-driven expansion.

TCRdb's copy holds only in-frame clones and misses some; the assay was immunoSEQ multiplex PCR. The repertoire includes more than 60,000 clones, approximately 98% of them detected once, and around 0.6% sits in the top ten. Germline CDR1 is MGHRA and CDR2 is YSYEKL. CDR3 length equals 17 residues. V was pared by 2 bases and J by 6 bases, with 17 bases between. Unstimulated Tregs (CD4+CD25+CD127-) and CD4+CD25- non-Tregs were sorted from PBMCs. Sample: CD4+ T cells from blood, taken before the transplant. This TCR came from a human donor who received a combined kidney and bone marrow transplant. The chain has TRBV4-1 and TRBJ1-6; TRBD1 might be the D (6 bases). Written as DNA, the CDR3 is TGCGCCAGCAGCCAACCCCAACAGGGTTTGGCTAATTCACCCCTCCACTTT. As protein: CASSQPQQGLANSPLHF.